The 8 T cell receptor beta chains below all came from one sample that was sequenced in a study of CD8+CD57+ T cells in acquired aplastic anemia. Genomic DNA was employed as the template in profiling TCR beta VDJ and CDR3. TCRdb recomputed calls from the reads with MiXCR, one row per CDR3 protein. The sample holds 150,000 to 200,000 distinct CDR3 sequences, around 66% seen once. The specimen sequenced was sorted CD4+, CD8+, or CD8+CD57+ T cells (not recorded which) from PBMCs. The receptors derive from a human donor with severe aplastic anemia or a healthy control (not recorded which).

V is TRBV2 and J is TRBJ1-4, with 7 nucleotides matching TRBD1. CDR3 length: 14 residues. Germline assignment: CDR1 SNHLY and CDR2 FYNNEI. The J segment lost 3 bases and the V segment lost 3 bases, leaving 1 base of the junction unmatched. This CDR3 is CASSEDRPNEKLFF. The CDR3 bases are TGTGCCAGCAGTGAGGACAGGCCTAATGAAAAACTGTTTTTT.

The CDR3 DNA reads TGTGCCAGCAGCTTCGGGACCCGGGGGGACGGCTACACCTTC. Translation: CASSFGTRGDGYTF. V and J are TRBV7-3 and TRBJ1-2; D perhaps matches TRBD1 (5 bases). Between the trimmed V and J ends, which lost 3 bases and 8 bases, there was a span of 16 bases. The CDR3 sequence is 14 residues long. Germline CDR1 reads SGHTA; CDR2 reads FQGTGA.

The chain joins TRBV19 to TRBJ1-2, with 10 nucleotides matching TRBD1. The V gene's germline CDR1 is LNHDA and CDR2 SQIVND (reference sequence). The CDR3 has 14 residues. Germline trimming cut 6 bases from V and 7 bases from J; bases unmatched to any gene: 8. In DNA form, the CDR3 reads TGTGCCAGTAGGAAGGACAGGGGGAGGAGTGGCTACACCTTC. It is translated as CASRKDRGRSGYTF.

This clonotype was seen many times. The chain combines TRBV7-6 with TRBJ2-2; 7 nucleotides line up with TRBD1. Trimming cost V 2 bases and J 0 bases; bases outside gene matches: 21. The CDR3 totals 22 residues. CDR1 is SGHVS and CDR2 is FNYEAQ in the germline V gene. CDR3 in amino acids: CASSLYVRDRLRSHANTGELFF. The CDR3 nucleotides are TGTGCCAGCAGCTTATACGTCCGGGACAGACTAAGGTCACACGCGAACACCGGGGAGCTGTTTTTT.

A note on this clonotype: A read error is likely, as this CDR3 ends without the conserved phenylalanine or tryptophan. The CDR3 spells CASRRLEVGTEAFL. The CDR3 DNA reads as TGTGCCAGCCGTCGATTGGAAGTTGGCACTGAAGCTTTCTTA. The rearrangement joins TRBV7-9 to TRBJ1-1; D not certain. CDR1 is SEHNR and CDR2 is FQNEAQ in the germline V gene (reference sequence). The CDR3 runs 14 residues. Trimming took 8 bases from V and 4 from J, leaving 17 bases between them.

This clonotype occurred a few times. The chain joins TRBV20-1 to TRBJ1-6, with a tentative D call TRBD1 (6 bases). Germline CDR1 and CDR2: DFQATT and SNEGSKA (reference sequence). The V end was cut by 6 bases, the J end by 6 bases, with 18 bases between. The CDR3 runs to 15 residues. CDR3 sequence reads: CSAPEWGHPNSPLHF. CDR3 bases: TGCAGTGCCCCGGAGTGGGGGCACCCTAATTCACCCCTCCACTTT.

Here the CDR3 DNA reads TGTGCCAGCAGTAGACAGACCTCCTATAATTCACCCCTCCACTTT. This gives the protein CASSRQTSYNSPLHF. The rearrangement joins TRBV2 to TRBJ1-6; D might be TRBD1 (5 bases). CDR3 length: 15 amino acids. CDR1 is SNHLY, CDR2 FYNNEI, per germline. V lost 5 bases, J lost 0 bases, and 8 bases lay in between. The full variable domain, completed using reference TRBV2 and TRBJ1-6, is EPEVTQTPSHQVTQMGQEVILRCVPISNHLYFYWYRQILGQKVEFLVSFYNNEISEKSEIFDDQFSVERPDGSNFTLKIRSTKLEDSAMYFCASSRQTSYNSPLHFGNGTRLTVT.

This clonotype showed up just a few times. The chain recombines TRBV20-1 with TRBJ2-7; tentative D call: TRBD1 (6 bases). CDR1 and CDR2 (germline): DFQATT, SNEGSKA (reference sequence). The CDR3 loop spans 10 amino acids. Trimming stripped 8 bases from V and 5 bases from J, with 10 bases between. The CDR3 region has the DNA TGCAGTCCCCACAGGGACGAGCAGTACTTC. Its translation is CSPHRDEQYF.